This entry features one TCR beta chain sequence. The record originates from a study of naive CD8 T cells in extremely preterm neonates. The assay was immunoSEQ multiplex PCR, and TCRdb's table has in-frame clones only and misses some. The sample lists 6,500 to 9,000 clones, more than 85% occurring once. Germline V lookup: CDR1 SGHNT, CDR2 YYREEE (reference sequence). This CDR3 has 16 residues. The V and J ends lost 4 bases and 3 bases, in that order; junction bases with no gene match: 3. Deliveries were elective term cesareans at about 35-41 weeks, with no labor or membrane rupture. The V call is TRBV5-4, the J call TRBJ2-3; 15 nucleotides line up with TRBD2. The sequence was obtained from a newborn in good health. The sample consisted of naive CD8+ T cells from cord blood. The DNA for the CDR3 is TGTGCCAGCAGCGCGGGACTAGCGGGGGGAACAGATACGCAGTATTTT. Its protein is CASSAGLAGGTDTQYF.